This T cell receptor (beta chain) was found in a study of human T cells and chemical hapten exposure (dated by TCRdb to 2020 to 2023). At the level of the whole study: For sensitization, 2% DPC in acetone was applied to a 2 cm by 2 cm area of upper inner arm skin. Alopecia areata with under or over 50% scalp involvement, alopecia totalis and alopecia universalis were represented in the patient cohort, which was mostly female. Libraries were pooled for sequencing, and per-sample TCR yields varied mainly because of small differences in library volumes within the pool. Approximately 28 alopecia patients gave blood for TCR sequencing at one to four time points (pre-sensitization, 2, 6 and 24 weeks). In alopecia patients, the study followed how the peripheral blood TCR repertoire changed in vivo over primary and secondary sensitization to diphenylcyclopropenone (DPC), a hapten. Blood samples were taken from patients before sensitization (week 0) and then at 2, 6 and about 24 weeks after DPC sensitization. Patch tests used Finn chambers with 0.01% DPC on the upper back, scored after 6 days by International Contact Dermatitis Research Group standards. Throughout the study period of around 24 weeks, patients also received therapeutic DPC doses to the scalp every week. Study-wide conclusions, independent of this receptor: Repeated subsampling changed both the strength of the expansion versus patch-test correlation and the threshold at which the correlation became significant. Because all patients had alopecia, a presumed autoimmune disease, the immune response of the patients might differ from that of healthy individuals. Compared with pre-sensitization or healthy control sets, expanded TCRs formed significantly more large CDR3 similarity clusters, which is consistent with antigen-driven responses. No change with DPC sensitization was found in the number of TCRs above 1 in 1000 frequency, and no evidence of global repertoire structure alterations was found. Patch test score correlated positively with the number of PT1 expanded TCRs, reaching significance at thresholds 8, 16 and 32 but not at 4.

Comment on this clonotype: The clone's antigen remains unknown. No much larger clonotype is one base removed from it; base qualities were not supplied.

The time point label corresponds to: patch test 1, 2 weeks after DPC sensitization. The treatment or condition label, as the study defines it: therapeutic diphenylcyclopropenone sensitization with weekly scalp DPC. At each patch-test visit, blood was drawn before the patch test was applied. Patients were eligible if aged 18 to 70, diagnosed with alopecia and judged suitable for DPC therapy, and pregnant patients were excluded. Total RNA was extracted from unfractionated whole blood collected in Tempus Blood RNA tubes. Trimming at the junction amounts to 3 bases on V and 3 bases on J, and the germline ends lie 7 bases apart. Including the terminal cysteine and phenylalanine, the CDR3 comprises 13 residues. The DNA shown is the 39-base CDR3, in frame from base 1. Receptors were amplified or captured by RACE. Data came from a NextSeq 500. During library preparation, unique molecular identifiers were attached to individual cDNA molecules so that TCRs could be counted in a quantitative, reproducible way. Each blood RNA sample was used to sequence both TCR alpha and TCR beta chains. For the original study's pipeline: The median number of TCRs per sample was 95,638, ranging from roughly 20,000 to 700,000. The Decombinator software suite was used to annotate the V, J and CDR3 of the TCR reads. For PS versus PT1 abundance plots, all samples were subsampled to the same number of TCRs (28,000). TCRs were defined as expanded if absent before sensitization and observed at least eight times at the 2-week time point. TCRdb reran the public reads through fastp at Q25 and MiXCR, keeping productive beta chains. Duplicate CDR3 protein sequences are folded into a single record with the most common DNA and genes. These V and J calls derive from TCRdb rather than the authors' analysis. The sample table shows around 340,000 distinct CDR3 sequences, and approximately 6.9% are seen once. Jointly, the top ten make up 8% to 9% of the sample.

The sequence was obtained from a woman aged 18-29 years with alopecia areata. Some clones in this sample may be carry-over from other donors' samples. The chain is assembled from TRBV12-3 or TRBV12-4 and TRBJ2-3; too little of a D gene remains to name it. Source: whole blood, taken in connection with sensitization to the hapten diphenylcyclopropenone (DPC). The CDR3 reads CASSFMGTDTQYF. In nucleotide form, the sequence is TGTGCCAGCAGTTTCATGGGTACAGATACGCAGTATTTT.